This T cell receptor (beta chain) appears in the sequencing data of a study of blood T cell repertoires in COVID-19. In the study overall: Acute and convalescent COVID-19 specimens originated in the United States, Italy and Spain. From T cells, B-cell-depleted T cells, or PBMCs came the material, which was cDNA or gDNA.

As processed by the authors: Reference gene primer amplification in the assay estimated nucleated cell counts. TCRdb keeps only in-frame clones here, not all; method: immunoSEQ multiplex PCR. The V and J calls and clone size are taken from that table; D and trimming were inferred from the DNA. Of about 170,000 clones in the sample, about 86% were seen once. The sequence derives from a woman in her 70s who had recovered from COVID-19. Sample: peripheral blood.

CDR3 sequence reads: CASSFTGGSNQPQHF. CDR3 nucleotides: TGTGCCAGCAGCTTCACAGGGGGTAGCAATCAGCCCCAGCATTTT. The chain combines TRBV7-2 with TRBJ1-5; TRBD1 aligns across 8 bases. Germline CDR1 reads SGHTA; CDR2 reads FQGNSA. This CDR3 comprises 15 residues. Trimming removed 3 bases from V and 0 bases from J; junction bases left unmatched: 1.